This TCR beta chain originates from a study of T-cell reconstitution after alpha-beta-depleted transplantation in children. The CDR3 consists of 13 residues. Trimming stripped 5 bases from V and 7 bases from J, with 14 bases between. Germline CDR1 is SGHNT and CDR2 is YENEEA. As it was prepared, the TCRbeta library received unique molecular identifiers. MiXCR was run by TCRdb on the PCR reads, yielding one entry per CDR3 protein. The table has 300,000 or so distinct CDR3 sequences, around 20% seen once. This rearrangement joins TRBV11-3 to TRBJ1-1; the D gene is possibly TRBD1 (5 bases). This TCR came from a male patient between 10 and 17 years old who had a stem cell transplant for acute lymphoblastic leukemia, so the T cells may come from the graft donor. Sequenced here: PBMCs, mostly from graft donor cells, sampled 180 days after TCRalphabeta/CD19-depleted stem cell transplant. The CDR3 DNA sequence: TGTGCCAGCAGCAGATTCTACAGGCATGAAGCTTTCTTT. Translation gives CASSRFYRHEAFF.